These 8 T cell receptor beta chains came from one sample sequenced in a study of CD8 T cells in ankylosing spondylitis. TCRdb analysed the 5' RACE reads with MiXCR anew, one entry per CDR3 protein. The sample contains about 510,000 distinct CDR3 sequences, approximately 5% of which appear only once. Antigen specificity for these receptors is unknown. Study outcomes and limitations: A TCR beta motif of several highly homologous variants seemed to mark ankylosing spondylitis blood.

The specimen sequenced was blood, either unsorted or a sorted T cell fraction (not recorded which). These TCRs come from a male donor with ankylosing spondylitis.

This clonotype was seen more than once but under ten times. The rearrangement uses TRBV7-2 and TRBJ2-7, with unresolved D. Trimming took off 3 bases at V and 4 bases at J, with 16 bases between the two ends. CDR3 size: 15 residues. Germline assignment: CDR1 SGHTA and CDR2 FQGNSA. CDR3 amino acids: CASSFRHSLGYEQYF. CDR3 coding DNA: TGTGCCAGCAGCTTTCGACATTCTCTTGGGTACGAGCAGTACTTC.

This clonotype was picked up many times. The chain recombines TRBV6-2 or TRBV6-3 with TRBJ2-5; 9 bases match TRBD2. Germline CDR1 is MNHEY and CDR2 is SVGEGT. This CDR3 region has 16 residues. The V and J ends lost 2 bases and 2 bases, in that order; junction bases with no gene match: 6. CDR3 region: CASSYLSGGFQETQYF. The CDR3 DNA reads TGTGCCAGCAGTTACCTTAGCGGGGGCTTTCAAGAGACCCAGTACTTC.

This clonotype was counted at least ten times. This chain joins TRBV11-1 and TRBJ2-1; 11 nucleotides agree with TRBD1. The germline gives CDR1 SGHAT, CDR2 FQDESV (reference sequence). The CDR3 spans 17 residues. V was pared by 1 base and J by 3 bases, with 5 bases of the junction left unmatched. The CDR3 is CASSLVPGQGVYNEQFF. The CDR3 DNA reads as TGTGCCAGCAGCTTAGTACCGGGACAGGGGGTCTACAATGAGCAGTTCTTC.

This clonotype was seen ten or more times. The gene calls are TRBV5-5 and TRBJ1-4, with TRBD1 matching over 7 bases. The germline V gene encodes CDR1 SGHKS and CDR2 YYEKEE (reference sequence). V lost 4 bases to trimming and J lost 4 bases; unmatched junction nucleotides: 4. This CDR3 is built from 14 residues. CDR3 DNA: TGTGCCAGCAGCATGGGACAGTTTAATGAAAAACTGTTTTTT. It translates to CASSMGQFNEKLFF. The whole variable domain, remainder taken from reference TRBV5-5 and TRBJ1-4, is DAGVTQSPTHLIKTRGQQVTLRCSPISGHKSVSWYQQVLGQGPQFIFQYYEKEERGRGNFPDRFSARQFPNYSSELNVNALLLGDSALYLCASSMGQFNEKLFFGSGTQLSVL.

This clonotype has ten or more counts. J is TRBJ1-5 and V is TRBV28, with D perhaps TRBD1 (5 bases). Trimming took 7 bases from V and 7 from J, leaving 17 bases between them. This CDR3 is built from 14 residues. Per germline, CDR1 MDHEN and CDR2 SYDVKM. The CDR3 loop reads CASTAGTLSQPQHF. The CDR3 DNA sequence: TGTGCCAGCACCGCCGGGACTTTGTCCCAGCCCCAGCATTTT.

This clonotype has ten or more counts. This chain joins TRBV5-1 and TRBJ1-1; D remains ambiguous. The germline V and J ends were trimmed by 2 bases and 7 bases, with 9 bases remaining between them. This CDR3 has 12 residues. CDR1 SGHRS and CDR2 YFSETQ come from the germline V gene. The CDR3 here is CASSFSRGEAFF. CDR3 coding DNA: TGCGCCAGCAGCTTCAGCAGAGGTGAAGCTTTCTTT.

This clonotype was detected ten times or more. This rearrangement joins TRBV20-1 to TRBJ1-2; 7 nucleotides line up with TRBD1. Germline lookup yields CDR1 DFQATT and CDR2 SNEGSKA (reference sequence). Losses at the gene ends were 1 base for V and 2 bases for J; bases not matched to a gene: 4. The CDR3 has 14 amino acids. CDR3 in amino acids: CSARGTGKNYGYTF. CDR3 DNA: TGCAGTGCTAGAGGGACAGGAAAGAACTATGGCTACACCTTC.

In its sample, this clonotype was seen many times. The DNA for the CDR3 is TGCAGCGGGAGAGGAGGGATTGTTACAGATACGCAGTATTTT. It yields the protein CSGRGGIVTDTQYF. The V call is TRBV29-1, the J call TRBJ2-3, with a possible D match to TRBD2 (6 bases). Between the trimmed V and J ends, which lost 7 bases and 3 bases, there was a span of 17 bases. CDR1 SQVTM and CDR2 ANQGSEA come from the germline V gene. This CDR3 is built from 14 residues.